The sequence of this TCR beta chain was determined in a study of identical twins. In regard to this clonotype: Antigen specificity is unknown.

General observations from the study: A lower insertion count was a feature of abundant cord blood beta clonotypes, with no such feature in memory repertoires. Models underestimated TCR alpha sharing (out-of-frame) in monozygotic twins.

Germline V gives CDR1 MRHNA, CDR2 SNTAGT. This CDR3 has 19 amino acids. Trimming cost V 3 bases and J 0 bases; bases outside gene matches: 13. TCRdb reprocessed the 5' RACE reads via MiXCR and lists one record per CDR3 protein. The sample contains about 810,000 distinct CDR3 sequences, 10% to 15% of which appear only once. The same sample was also used in a study of yellow fever vaccine responses in identical twins. This second study says: The authors reported partly convergent, partly personalized vaccine responses in identical twins.

The chain is built from TRBV6-4 and TRBJ1-5; 8 bases align to TRBD1. The sample consisted of PBMCs. The sequence was collected from a young woman in good health. The CDR3 coding sequence is TGTGCCAGCAGTGAACGTCGAGACAGGGGAGGTTCTAGCAATCAGCCCCAGCATTTT. It specifies CASSERRDRGGSSNQPQHF.